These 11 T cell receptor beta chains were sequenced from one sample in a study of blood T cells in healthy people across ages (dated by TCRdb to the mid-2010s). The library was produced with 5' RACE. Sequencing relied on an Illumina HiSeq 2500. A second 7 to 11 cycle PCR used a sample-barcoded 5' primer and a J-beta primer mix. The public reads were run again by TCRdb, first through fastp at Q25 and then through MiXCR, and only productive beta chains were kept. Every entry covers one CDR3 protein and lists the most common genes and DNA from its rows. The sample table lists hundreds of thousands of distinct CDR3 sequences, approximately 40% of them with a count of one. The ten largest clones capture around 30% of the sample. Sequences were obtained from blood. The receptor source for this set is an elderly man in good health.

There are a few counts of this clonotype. The CDR3 spells CASSTGPHLGGSYNEQFF. CDR3 sequence (DNA): TGCGCCAGCAGCACGGGACCGCACCTGGGGGGCTCCTACAATGAGCAGTTCTTC. The rearrangement links TRBV5-1 to TRBJ2-1; tentatively, D is TRBD2 (6 bases). Trimming removed 4 bases at V and 0 bases at J, with 20 bases between. The CDR3 length is 18 residues. Germline CDR1 reads SGHRS; CDR2 reads YFSETQ.

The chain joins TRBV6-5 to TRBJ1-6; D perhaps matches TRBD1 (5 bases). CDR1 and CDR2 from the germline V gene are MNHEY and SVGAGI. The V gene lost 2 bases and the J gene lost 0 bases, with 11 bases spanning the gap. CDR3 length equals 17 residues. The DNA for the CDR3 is TGTGCCAGCAGTTACAACTGGGACCGCTCCTATAATTCACCCCTCCACTTT. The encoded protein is CASSYNWDRSYNSPLHF.

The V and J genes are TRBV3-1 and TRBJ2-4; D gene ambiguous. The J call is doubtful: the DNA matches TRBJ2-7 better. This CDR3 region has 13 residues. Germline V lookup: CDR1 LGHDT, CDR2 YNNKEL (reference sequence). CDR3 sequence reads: CASSQEIGYEQYF. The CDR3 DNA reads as TGTGCCAGCAGCCAAGAAATAGGATACGAGCAGTACTTC.

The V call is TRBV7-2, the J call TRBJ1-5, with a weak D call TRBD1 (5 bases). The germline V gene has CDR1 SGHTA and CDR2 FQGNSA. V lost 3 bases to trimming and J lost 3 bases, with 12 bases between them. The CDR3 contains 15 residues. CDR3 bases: TGTGCCAGCAGCTTCGACAGAAGATACAATCAGCCCCAGCATTTT. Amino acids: CASSFDRRYNQPQHF.

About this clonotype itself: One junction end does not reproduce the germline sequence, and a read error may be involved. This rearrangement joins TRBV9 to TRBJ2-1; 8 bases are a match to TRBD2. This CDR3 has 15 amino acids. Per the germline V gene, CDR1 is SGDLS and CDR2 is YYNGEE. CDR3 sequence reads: CASSSPTSVYSEQFF. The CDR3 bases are TGTGCCAGCAGCTCCCCGACTAGCGTTTACAGTGAGCAGTTCTTC.

In nucleotides, the CDR3 is TGTGCCAGCACCCTAGCGGGGCGCACAGATACGCAGTATTTT. This sequence encodes CASTLAGRTDTQYF. The chain combines TRBV2 with TRBJ2-3, with TRBD2 matching 9 bases. V shed 7 bases and J 1 base; nucleotides not matched to a gene: 3. The V gene's germline CDR1 is SNHLY and CDR2 FYNNEI. There are 14 residues in the CDR3. Looking up the rest from reference TRBV2 and TRBJ2-3 gives the full variable domain: EPEVTQTPSHQVTQMGQEVILRCVPISNHLYFYWYRQILGQKVEFLVSFYNNEISEKSEIFDDQFSVERPDGSNFTLKIRSTKLEDSAMYFCASTLAGRTDTQYFGPGTRLTVL.

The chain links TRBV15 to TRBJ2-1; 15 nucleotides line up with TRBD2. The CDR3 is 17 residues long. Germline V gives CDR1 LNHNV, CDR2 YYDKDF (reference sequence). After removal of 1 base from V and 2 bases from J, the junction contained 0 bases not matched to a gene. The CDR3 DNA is TGTGCCACCAGCAGAGGGACTAGCGGGAGGGCCTACAATGAGCAGTTCTTC. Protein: CATSRGTSGRAYNEQFF. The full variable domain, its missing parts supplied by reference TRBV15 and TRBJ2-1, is DAMVIQNPRYQVTQFGKPVTLSCSQTLNHNVMYWYQQKSSQAPKLLFHYYDKDFNNEADTPDNFQSRRPNTSFCFLDIRSPGLGDTAMYLCATSRGTSGRAYNEQFFGPGTRLTVL.

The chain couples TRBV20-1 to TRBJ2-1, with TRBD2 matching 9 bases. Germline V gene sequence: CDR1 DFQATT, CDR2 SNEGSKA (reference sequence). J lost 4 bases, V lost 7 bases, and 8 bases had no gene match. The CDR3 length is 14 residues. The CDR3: CSGGSGRTYNEQFF. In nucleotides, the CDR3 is TGCAGTGGCGGAAGCGGGAGGACATACAATGAGCAGTTCTTC.

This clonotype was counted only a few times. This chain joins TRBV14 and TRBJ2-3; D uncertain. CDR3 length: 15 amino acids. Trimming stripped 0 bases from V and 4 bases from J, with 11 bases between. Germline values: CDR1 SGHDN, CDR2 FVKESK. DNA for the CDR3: TGTGCCAGCAGCCAAGATCTAGTGTTCTCAGATACGCAGTATTTT. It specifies CASSQDLVFSDTQYF.

CDR3 in DNA: TGTGCTAGTGCCCCTAAATCGGGGGGGCGAGAGACCCAGTACTTC. Its translation: CASAPKSGGRETQYF. The V and J genes are TRBV12-5 and TRBJ2-5; 8 bases are a match to TRBD2. CDR1 and CDR2 from the germline V gene are LGHNT and FRNRAP. This CDR3 region has 15 residues. Trimming cost V 7 bases and J 4 bases; bases outside gene matches: 11.

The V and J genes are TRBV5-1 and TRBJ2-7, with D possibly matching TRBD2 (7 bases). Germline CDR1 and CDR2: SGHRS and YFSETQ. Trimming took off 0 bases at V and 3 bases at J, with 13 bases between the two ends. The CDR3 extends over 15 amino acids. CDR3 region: CASSLGGGGNYEQYF. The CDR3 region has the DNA TGCGCCAGCAGCTTGGGGGGAGGGGGTAACTACGAGCAGTACTTC.